This is a list of T cell receptor beta chains from one sample in a study of blood T cell repertoires in COVID-19. The repertoire was sequenced with immunoSEQ multiplex PCR; TCRdb's copy has only in-frame clones and lacks some. In the table there are approximately 89,000 clones, around 96% of which are singletons. The sequenced sample consisted of peripheral blood. The receptor source for this set is a human donor with active COVID-19. The donor label of this sample is uncertain. Each CDR3 is given with its conserved first and last residue. A D gene is named only where the DNA matches it firmly.

TRBV6-5	TRBJ1-1	NA	CASERSGVNTEAFF	TGTGCCAGCGAAAGATCGGGGGTGAACACTGAAGCTTTCTTT
TRBV9	TRBJ2-7	NA	CASSAQGQTYEQYF	TGTGCCAGCAGCGCCCAAGGACAGACCTACGAGCAGTACTTC
TRBV5-1	TRBJ1-3	NA	CASSSSGSSGNTIYF	TGCGCCAGCAGCTCGTCGGGGAGCTCTGGAAACACCATATATTTT
TRBV7-6	TRBJ2-5	TRBD2	CASSLEASGRGVETQYF	TGTGCCAGCAGCTTAGAGGCTAGCGGGAGAGGAGTGGAGACCCAGTACTTC
TRBV5-4	TRBJ2-1	TRBD1	CASSLVGGAVDYNEQFF	TGTGCCAGCAGCTTGGTAGGGGGCGCCGTGGACTACAATGAGCAGTTCTTC
TRBV4-3	TRBJ2-1	NA	CASSQLLASSYNEQFF	TGCGCCAGCAGCCAACTACTAGCCAGCTCCTACAATGAGCAGTTCTTC
TRBV28	TRBJ2-4	NA	CASGFRSGSGNIQYF	TGTGCCAGCGGCTTCCGGTCCGGGAGCGGCAACATTCAGTACTTC
TRBV7-8	TRBJ2-2	TRBD1	CASSRVLDRDGGELFF	TGTGCCAGCAGTCGAGTGCTGGACAGGGATGGCGGGGAGCTGTTTTTT
TRBV6-2/TRBV6-3	TRBJ2-2	TRBD2	CASSAGTRGFAGELFF	TGTGCCAGCAGCGCCGGGACTAGGGGGTTCGCCGGGGAGCTGTTTTTT
TRBV3-1/TRBV3-2	TRBJ2-3	TRBD2	CASSQGGTSGRAGTDTQYF	TGTGCCAGCAGCCAAGGTGGGACTAGCGGGAGGGCCGGGACAGATACGCAGTATTTT
TRBV4-1	TRBJ2-5	TRBD2	CASSPGTSGGLETQYF	TGCGCCAGCAGCCCAGGGACTAGCGGGGGTCTAGAGACCCAGTACTTC
TRBV25-1	TRBJ1-5	NA	CASSDMGQPQHF	TGTGCCAGCAGTGATATGGGCCAGCCCCAGCATTTT
TRBV24-1	TRBJ2-3	TRBD2	CATSDPGLAGTDTQYF	TGTGCCACCAGTGACCCCGGGCTAGCGGGAACAGATACGCAGTATTTT
TRBV2	TRBJ2-7	NA	CASSLPRAGLAYEQYF	TGTGCCAGCAGCCTTCCTAGGGCGGGGCTGGCCTACGAGCAGTACTTC
TRBV19	TRBJ2-4	TRBD1	CASSPQRTGRNIQYF	TGTGCCAGTAGCCCCCAGCGGACAGGGAGGAACATTCAGTACTTC
TRBV6-6	TRBJ1-6	NA	CASLTPGPVYNSPLHF	TGTGCCAGCCTAACCCCAGGGCCAGTCTATAATTCACCCCTCCACTTT
TRBV10-1	TRBJ2-1	NA	CASSAQRVAYNEQFF	TGCGCCAGCAGTGCCCAGCGAGTCGCCTACAATGAGCAGTTCTTC
TRBV24-1	TRBJ2-1	NA	CATSGSRVNEQFF	TGTGCCACCAGTGGTTCCAGGGTCAACGAGCAGTTCTTC
TRBV6-2/TRBV6-3	TRBJ1-1	NA	CASSLRRPPGTEAFF	TGTGCCAGCAGTTTACGACGCCCGCCGGGGACTGAAGCTTTCTTT
TRBV6-2/TRBV6-3	TRBJ1-5	NA	CASSYSRGMGFQPQHF	TGTGCCAGCAGTTACTCCAGGGGTATGGGGTTTCAGCCCCAGCATTTT
TRBV20-1	TRBJ2-1	NA	CSASKEGAGSEQFF	TGCAGTGCTAGTAAGGAGGGGGCCGGGTCTGAGCAGTTCTTC
TRBV16	TRBJ1-2	NA	CASSQGPRQPSYTF	TGTGCCAGCAGCCAAGGACCTAGACAGCCAAGCTACACCTTC
TRBV15	TRBJ1-3	NA	CATQADPSGNTIYF	TGTGCCACCCAGGCAGACCCCTCTGGAAACACCATATATTTT
TRBV6-2/TRBV6-3	TRBJ2-1	TRBD2	CASSSTSVYNEQFF	TGTGCCAGCAGTTCGACTAGCGTATACAATGAGCAGTTCTTC
TRBV24-1	TRBJ2-1	TRBD2	CATGVAGDPNNEQFF	TGTGCCACCGGGGTAGCGGGAGACCCTAACAATGAGCAGTTCTTC
TRBV19	TRBJ2-2	TRBD2	CASSISLAGTGELFF	TGTGCCAGTAGTATAAGCCTAGCGGGGACCGGGGAGCTGTTTTTT
TRBV9	TRBJ2-7	NA	CASGRSSGTPYEQYF	TGTGCCAGCGGCAGGTCCAGCGGAACACCCTACGAGCAGTACTTC
TRBV28	TRBJ2-1	TRBD2	CASGWREGRYNEQFF	TGTGCCAGCGGGTGGCGGGAGGGGAGGTACAATGAGCAGTTCTTC
TRBV5-4	TRBJ2-7	NA	CASSLATSYEQYF	TGTGCCAGCAGCTTGGCCACTAGCTACGAGCAGTACTTC